The subject of this entry is one T cell receptor (beta chain). Its antigen is as yet unknown. These data are taken from a study of naive and memory T cell subsets. Cells stained for CD3, CD4, CD8, CD45RA, CD27 and viability were sorted into four CD45RA/CD27 subsets. Study-level points and caveats: RNA-based TCR counts may shift with T cell activation and differentiation. Naive repertoires, especially CD8, held a few larger clonotypes, possibly memory cells re-expressing CD45RA.

Two oligonucleotides, mixed equimolar, formed the beta constant-region primer covering TRBC1 and TRBC2. Four rounds of PCR amplified the ligated cDNA using nested alpha and beta constant-region primers plus SP2. TCRdb re-analysed the UMI-ligation and nested PCR reads in MiXCR, keeping a single row per CDR3 protein. The data contain around 160,000 distinct CDR3 sequences, about 18% of them singletons. V lost 7 bases and J lost 1, with 10 bases in between. CDR3 length: 13 amino acids. The specimen was naive CD4+ T cells from blood. The sequence was obtained from a human donor in good health. The chain links TRBV12-3 or TRBV12-4 to TRBJ1-2; no firm D call. The CDR3, as DNA: TGTGCCAGCATTTCCAGTATTAACTATGGCTACACCTTC. Amino acids: CASISSINYGYTF.